This is a list of T cell receptor beta chains from one sample in a study of blood T cell repertoires in COVID-19. The protocol was immunoSEQ multiplex PCR, while the TCRdb copy is restricted to in-frame clones and leaves out a portion. The profile covers roughly 300,000 clones, with roughly 80% appearing a single time and more than 1.1% taken by the ten largest. Material: peripheral blood. Every receptor here comes from a human donor with COVID-19, enrolled during active disease. The donor label of this sample is uncertain. The CDR3 runs from the conserved cysteine through the conserved F or W.

v_gene: TRBV6-5; CDR3aa: CASNTGGHGYTF
v_gene: TRBV28; CDR3aa: CASRRRDMRKLFF
v_gene: TRBV6-4; CDR3aa: CASSDSVGQLNTEAFF
v_gene: TRBV5-4; CDR3aa: CASSPEDTRRGYTF
v_gene: TRBV2; CDR3aa: CASSTNPPSTLHF
v_gene: TRBV5-6; CDR3aa: CASSLDPGYNEQFF
v_gene: TRBV19; CDR3aa: CASSKEGRGNQETQYF
v_gene: TRBV2; CDR3aa: CASKLRVPYEQYF
v_gene: TRBV24-1; CDR3aa: CATSDPTGERSEQFF
v_gene: TRBV5-6; CDR3aa: CASSLGQADSGANVLTF
v_gene: TRBV6-5; CDR3aa: CASRDGTGNTGELFF
v_gene: TRBV19; CDR3aa: CASSAGVGQPQHF
v_gene: TRBV5-1; CDR3aa: CASSLGALGELFF
v_gene: TRBV6-5; CDR3aa: CASRGREDREAFF
v_gene: TRBV28; CDR3aa: CASSSPGEPFSGNTIYF
v_gene: TRBV19; CDR3aa: CASSIDGRRETQYF
v_gene: TRBV3-1/TRBV3-2; CDR3aa: CASSQELTGGGGKLFF
v_gene: TRBV12-5; CDR3aa: CASGLVRDGSSGNTIYF
v_gene: TRBV30; CDR3aa: CAWSHARTVYNSPLHF
v_gene: TRBV30; CDR3aa: CAWGGRGETQYF
v_gene: TRBV28; CDR3aa: CASSLWSGTGDQPQHF
v_gene: TRBV6-5; CDR3aa: CASRTGGSYGYTF
v_gene: TRBV28; CDR3aa: CASSLQGVNNQPQHF
v_gene: TRBV5-1; CDR3aa: CASSFGGHPGQDHGYTF
v_gene: TRBV28; CDR3aa: CASSEPGSNQPQHF
v_gene: TRBV7-3; CDR3aa: CASSPHRARTDEQFF
v_gene: TRBV2; CDR3aa: CASSTFMNTEAFF
v_gene: TRBV7-2; CDR3aa: CASSLVGGGLAGVNEQFF
v_gene: TRBV28; CDR3aa: CASIIRGPNEKLFF
v_gene: TRBV7-9; CDR3aa: CASNPSGPSTDTQYF
v_gene: TRBV9; CDR3aa: CASSESTYRGLAGRNTIYF
v_gene: TRBV30; CDR3aa: CAWSRRNEQFF
v_gene: TRBV5-1; CDR3aa: CASSLADRAITDTQYF
v_gene: TRBV3-1/TRBV3-2; CDR3aa: CASTDRFGSPLHF
v_gene: TRBV5-4; CDR3aa: CASSLAQQGSGNTIYF
v_gene: TRBV7-7; CDR3aa: CASSELAGTSYEQYF
v_gene: TRBV24-1; CDR3aa: CATSDSRLAGVTDTQYF
v_gene: TRBV27; CDR3aa: CASSLSRGWEQYF
v_gene: TRBV30; CDR3aa: CAWSDTYNEQFF
v_gene: TRBV19; CDR3aa: CASRQGVNSPLHF
v_gene: TRBV7-3; CDR3aa: CASSRTSGGYNEQFF
v_gene: TRBV6-2/TRBV6-3; CDR3aa: CASSMDRGQTEAFF
v_gene: TRBV27; CDR3aa: CASSLWLAGKNTGELFF
v_gene: TRBV11-2; CDR3aa: CASSTVVGTEAFF
v_gene: TRBV27; CDR3aa: CASSQQGYNEQFF
v_gene: TRBV25-1; CDR3aa: CATWDRADYGYTF
v_gene: TRBV12-3/TRBV12-4; CDR3aa: CASRAQGNTEAFF
v_gene: TRBV28; CDR3aa: CASSGPGVNTEAFF
v_gene: TRBV19; CDR3aa: CASSQTGFNTEAFF
v_gene: TRBV6-4; CDR3aa: CASSVGVGLGGVYNSPLHF
v_gene: TRBV7-2; CDR3aa: CASSLVGGVNTEAFF
v_gene: TRBV7-2; CDR3aa: CASSLNMQEKLFF
v_gene: TRBV5-4; CDR3aa: CASSHTGTGTNKLFF
v_gene: TRBV27; CDR3aa: CASSLAGIRTEAFF
v_gene: TRBV19; CDR3aa: CASSGPGTPSTDTQYF
v_gene: TRBV7-9; CDR3aa: CASSLSGQSSVYGYTF
v_gene: TRBV7-8; CDR3aa: CASSSTSVVNTEAFF
v_gene: TRBV4-2; CDR3aa: CASSQQGANTEAFF
v_gene: TRBV28; CDR3aa: CASSPTGSPTGANVLTF